The TCR beta chain described here comes from a study of T cell clonotyping in hematopoietic cell transplantation. V lost 4 bases and J lost 4, with 17 bases in between. Germline lookup yields CDR1 GTSNPN and CDR2 SVGIG (reference sequence). The CDR3 consists of 15 residues. Worth noting for this clone: What it binds is unknown.

Study-level findings and limits: Graft donor and pretransplant recipient Inverse Simpson Index values predicted broader posttransplant TCR diversity. No sorting was done, leaving CD4 and CD8 contributions mixed. After transplant, recipient diversity fell while pathologically expanded clonotypes grew through day 180.

TCRdb's table, derived via immunoSEQ multiplex PCR, lists solely in-frame clones and lacks some. The profile covers 30,000 to 45,000 clones, with over 70% appearing a single time and under 2% taken by the ten largest. Sequencing used peripheral blood mononuclear cells. This TCR was sampled from a woman aged 40-49 years in good health. Some clones in this sample may be carry-over from other donors' samples. V is TRBV30 and J is TRBJ1-3, with unresolved D. CDR3 sequence reads: CAWISGRISGNTIYF. The DNA of the CDR3 is TGTGCCTGGATCAGTGGGAGGATTTCGGGAAACACCATATATTTT.